Each of the 20 T cell receptor beta chains below was sequenced from the same sample in a study of graft-versus-host responses after intestinal transplantation. Their specific antigens are unknown. Produced via immunoSEQ multiplex PCR; TCRdb's table is partial and in-frame only. The sample carries 140,000 or so clones, nearly 95% recorded once. The sample here was unstimulated CD4+ T cells sorted from spleen or lymph node cells, taken before intestinal transplant. These receptors were collected from a human donor who received an intestinal transplant.

The table lists this clone with a few counts. The chain combines TRBV12-1 with TRBJ2-7; the D call of TRBD2 is as the table states it, not checked on the DNA. TRBV12-1 is shown as a pseudogene. The CDR3 totals 16 residues. The CDR3 protein is CASSFVSSGIDYEQYF. DNA of the CDR3: TGTGCCAGCAGCTTTGTCTCTAGCGGGATAGACTACGAGCAGTACTTC.

The V and J genes are TRBV7-2 and TRBJ2-5, with a tentative D call TRBD2 (5 bases). V was cut by 1 base and J by 5 bases, with 11 bases left in between. Germline lookup yields CDR1 SGHTA and CDR2 FQGNSA. The CDR3 runs to 14 residues. The DNA for the CDR3 is TGTGCCAGCAGCTTAGTCTGGGGAGAGGAGACCCAGTACTTC. Translated: CASSLVWGEETQYF.

The chain uses TRBV5-4 and TRBJ1-1; tentatively, D is TRBD1 (5 bases). V lost 2 bases and J 1 base, leaving 12 bases between the germline ends. Per the germline V gene, CDR1 is SGHNT and CDR2 is YYREEE (reference sequence). The length of the CDR3 is 15 residues. CDR3 sequence reads: CASSLVGVKNTEAFF. The CDR3 DNA reads as TGTGCCAGCAGCTTAGTGGGGGTTAAGAACACTGAAGCTTTCTTT.

The V call is TRBV11-3, the J call TRBJ2-3; D not resolved. V was trimmed by 5 bases and J by 4 bases, leaving 13 bases between them. Germline CDR1 SGHNT, CDR2 YENEEA. This CDR3 is 14 amino acids long. CDR3 nucleotide sequence: TGTGCCAGCAGCGATCGGGTAGGGCCAGATACGCAGTATTTT. Translation: CASSDRVGPDTQYF.

This rearrangement joins TRBV6-1 to TRBJ1-1; D is perhaps TRBD1 (6 bases). In germline, CDR1 is MNHNS, CDR2 SASEGT. Trimming cost V 8 bases and J 1 base, with 14 bases left between them. This CDR3 has 14 residues. CDR3 amino acids: CASRRTQGNTEAFF. The CDR3, as DNA: TGTGCCAGCCGAAGGACACAGGGGAACACTGAAGCTTTCTTT.

The V gene is TRBV7-3, the J gene TRBJ2-1, with 12 bases aligning to TRBD2. The germline gives CDR1 SGHTA, CDR2 FQGTGA. The J segment lost 8 bases and the V segment lost 5 bases, leaving 10 bases of the junction unmatched. The CDR3 runs to 16 residues. The CDR3 reads CASSNDASGRAHEQFF. CDR3 bases: TGTGCCAGCAGCAATGACGCTAGCGGGAGGGCCCATGAGCAGTTCTTC.

This clone was seen once. V usage is TRBV30 and J usage is TRBJ2-2; D is perhaps TRBD1 or TRBD2 (6 bases each). CDR1 GTSNPN and CDR2 SVGIG come from the germline V gene (reference sequence). The CDR3 consists of 14 residues. V was trimmed by 3 bases and J by 0 bases, leaving 8 bases between them. CDR3 protein: CAWRRGPNTGELFF. The CDR3 DNA sequence: TGTGCCTGGAGACGGGGGCCGAACACCGGGGAGCTGTTTTTT.

J is TRBJ2-2 and V is TRBV11-2; D is ambiguous. V lost 0 bases and J 6 bases, leaving 14 bases between the germline ends. Germline V lookup: CDR1 SGHAT, CDR2 FQNNGV. The CDR3 loop spans 16 amino acids. The CDR3 DNA sequence: TGTGCCAGCAGCTTAGAAGCAGTTAGGGTATCCGGGGAGCTGTTTTTT. Its translation is CASSLEAVRVSGELFF.

The J gene is TRBJ2-5, the V gene TRBV7-7; weak D call: TRBD2 (6 bases). The CDR3 has 13 residues. The germline gives CDR1 SSHAT, CDR2 FNYEAQ (reference sequence). Deletions cut 5 bases from V and 5 bases from J, with 12 bases between. CDR3 bases: TGTGCCAGCAGCCGAACGGGGAGGGAGACCCAGTACTTC. Translated, it gives CASSRTGRETQYF.

V is TRBV7-2 and J is TRBJ2-5; 7 nucleotides match TRBD1. The CDR3 is made up of 13 amino acids. Germline lookup yields CDR1 SGHTA and CDR2 FQGNSA. V lost 5 bases and J lost 3; bases outside the gene matches: 3. In nucleotides, the CDR3 is TGTGCCAGCAGCAAGGGGACAGAAGAGACCCAGTACTTC. This gives the protein CASSKGTEETQYF.

The V call is TRBV7-9, the J call TRBJ2-7; TRBD2 aligns across 15 bases. CDR3 length: 16 residues. The germline V gene has CDR1 SEHNR and CDR2 FQNEAQ (reference sequence). The V and J ends lost 5 bases and 2 bases, in that order; junction bases with no gene match: 4. The CDR3 loop reads CASSPWTSGRAYEQYF. In nucleotides, the CDR3 is TGTGCCAGCAGCCCTTGGACTAGCGGGAGGGCCTACGAGCAGTACTTC.

V and J are TRBV28 and TRBJ1-2; perhaps TRBD1 as D (5 bases). CDR1 is MDHEN, CDR2 SYDVKM, per germline. The CDR3 loop spans 17 amino acids. The V end lost 2 bases, the J end lost 8 bases, and 24 bases lay between the germline ends. The CDR3 here is CASSLPNGPTRGRGYTF. In DNA form, the CDR3 reads TGTGCCAGCAGTTTACCCAATGGACCCACGAGGGGCCGAGGCTACACCTTC.

The chain links TRBV5-1 to TRBJ2-2; the match to TRBD1 covers 10 bases. Germline trimming cut 2 bases from V and 6 bases from J; bases unmatched to any gene: 7. The CDR3 is 16 amino acids. CDR1 and CDR2 from the germline V gene are SGHRS and YFSETQ. The CDR3 here is CASSFYTGTGAGELFF. CDR3 in DNA: TGCGCCAGCAGCTTTTACACTGGGACAGGGGCCGGGGAGCTGTTTTTT.

V is TRBV5-1 and J is TRBJ2-5; no reliable D call. Per the germline V gene, CDR1 is SGHRS and CDR2 is YFSETQ. CDR3 size: 16 residues. Deletions cut 0 bases from V and 0 bases from J, with 12 bases between. This CDR3 is CASSLAPTPYQETQYF. The CDR3 nucleotides read TGCGCCAGCAGCTTGGCCCCTACACCGTACCAAGAGACCCAGTACTTC.

The V call is TRBV6-1, the J call TRBJ2-7; D is unclear. The germline CDR1 and CDR2 sequences are MNHNS and SASEGT. This CDR3 is 13 amino acids long. Trimming removed 3 bases from V and 4 bases from J, with 10 bases in between. The CDR3 here is CASSDNLSYEQYF. In DNA, the CDR3 is TGTGCCAGCAGTGACAACCTTTCGTACGAGCAGTACTTC.

V gene TRBV30 combines with J gene TRBJ1-2; TRBD1 matches 8 bases. Looked up from germline, CDR1 is GTSNPN and CDR2 is SVGIG (reference sequence). The length of the CDR3 is 18 residues. The V segment lost 1 base and the J segment 2 bases; nucleotides outside the gene matches: 15. CDR3 coding DNA: TGTGCCTGGAGTGGGGGGCGGACAGGGAAAGGGGCCAACTATGGCTACACCTTC. This gives the protein CAWSGGRTGKGANYGYTF.

J is TRBJ1-2 and V is TRBV7-9; perhaps TRBD1 as D (5 bases). This CDR3 is built from 12 residues. The V end was cut by 10 bases, the J end by 3 bases, with 12 bases between. CDR1 SEHNR and CDR2 FQNEAQ come from the germline V gene (reference sequence). The CDR3 loop reads CAIDSSYYGYTF. The CDR3 DNA sequence: TGTGCCATCGACAGCAGCTACTATGGCTACACCTTC.

The chain links TRBV19 to TRBJ2-1, with D unclear. The CDR3 is made up of 12 amino acids. The germline V and J ends were trimmed by 1 base and 7 bases, with 5 bases remaining between them. The V gene's germline CDR1 is LNHDA and CDR2 SQIVND (reference sequence). CDR3 nucleotide sequence: TGTGCCAGTAGTATAGCCGGAAATGAGCAGTTCTTC. It encodes CASSIAGNEQFF.

The chain joins TRBV5-4 to TRBJ2-2, with D possibly being TRBD1 (6 bases). The CDR3 spans 15 residues. The V and J ends lost 0 bases and 4 bases respectively, with 10 bases between them. Germline V gives CDR1 SGHNT, CDR2 YYREEE (reference sequence). The CDR3 region is CASSLDRVGTGELFF. CDR3 sequence (DNA): TGTGCCAGCAGCTTGGACAGGGTGGGCACCGGGGAGCTGTTTTTT.

This chain joins TRBV7-9 and TRBJ2-3, with D possibly being TRBD1 (5 bases). This CDR3 has 14 residues. The V and J ends lost 2 bases and 2 bases respectively, with 8 bases between them. Per the germline V gene, CDR1 is SEHNR and CDR2 is FQNEAQ (reference sequence). CDR3 region: CASSLIGDTDTQYF. In DNA, the CDR3 is TGTGCCAGCAGCTTAATAGGGGACACAGATACGCAGTATTTT.